The sequence of this T cell receptor beta chain was determined in a study of shared clonotypes between healthy human individuals. Study-level results: Richness estimates generally favored naive over memory subsets. Represented diversity, genetic and exposure-history alike, was limited by few donors. Shared across a few donors were around 5% of the naive CD4 clonotypes.

Assay: immunoSEQ multiplex PCR; the TCRdb copy retains only in-frame clones and omits some. The table has about 1.1 million clones, around 78% seen once; the top ten hold 0.55% to 0.7%. V was shortened by 5 bases and J by 2 bases, with 12 bases between the two germline ends. Germline CDR1 and CDR2: SGHNT and YYREEE (reference sequence). CDR3 length: 14 residues. In regard to this clone: Antigen: not known.

This TCR came from a man aged 18 to 29 in good health. Some clones in this sample may be carry-over from other donors' samples. The sequencing sample was made of memory CD4+ T cells from PBMCs. Subset denoted: CD45RA-negative fraction. The V and J genes are TRBV5-4 and TRBJ2-3; D remains unclear. Written as DNA, the CDR3 is TGTGCCAGCAGTTCGGGTTCAGTCACAGATACGCAGTATTTT. Translating it yields CASSSGSVTDTQYF.